A selection of T cell receptor beta chains follows, all from one sample in a study of cytomegalovirus exposure and HLA in healthy donors. The method was immunoSEQ multiplex PCR; TCRdb's version includes in-frame clones alone and lacks a portion of them. The table shows about 120,000 clones, with over 60% occurring only once. Specimen: PBMCs. The receptors shown here come from a middle-aged woman in good health and CMV-seropositive. CDR3s include the opening cysteine and the closing phenylalanine or tryptophan. D genes are given only for firm matches. For some rows the clone size is stated as once, few or many, or as a class when expanded; others skip it.

TRBV25-1	-	-	TRBJ2-7	TGTGCCAGCAGTGAATTACTCTGGTACTTC	CASSELLWYF
TRBV29-1	-	-	TRBJ2-1	TGCAGCGTTGAACTCCGCATAGCGAACAATGAGCAGTTCTTC	CSVELRIANNEQFF
TRBV5-5	TRBD1	-	TRBJ2-1	TGTGCCAGCAGCCCGGGACAGGGGGAATACAATGAGCAGTTCTTC	CASSPGQGEYNEQFF
TRBV18	-	-	TRBJ2-7	TGTGCCAGCTCACCGGGGCTATCCTACGAGCAGTACTTC	CASSPGLSYEQYF
TRBV29-1	TRBD1	-	TRBJ2-7	TGCAGCGTTGTTGGGACACCGGGACAGGGTCACTACGAGCAGTACTTC	CSVVGTPGQGHYEQYF
TRBV28	TRBD1	-	TRBJ1-4	TGTGCCAGCAGTTTGGCAGGGGGCGAGATAGTGGAACTGTTTTTT	CASSLAGGEIVELFF
TRBV7-9	-	-	TRBJ2-1	TGTGCCAGCAGCTCCGCGAATGGTAGAGAGCAGTTCTTC	CASSSANGREQFF
TRBV9	-	-	TRBJ2-3	TGTGCCAGCACACGACTTATCGGGGCAGATACGCAGTATTTT	CASTRLIGADTQYF
TRBV6-5	-	-	TRBJ1-1	TGTGCCAGCAGAATCCGGGACAAAGAAGCTTTCTTT	CASRIRDKEAFF
TRBV19	-	-	TRBJ1-1	TGTGCCAGTAGTGAGGCAGGGAGGCACACTGAAGCTTTCTTT	CASSEAGRHTEAFF
TRBV14	TRBD1	-	TRBJ2-7	TGTGCCAGCAGCTTACAGGGGTGGGGGCACGAGCAGTACTTC	CASSLQGWGHEQYF
TRBV7-9	TRBD2	-	TRBJ2-3	TGTGCCAGCAGCTTCGGACTAGAGGTAGATACGCAGTATTTT	CASSFGLEVDTQYF
TRBV7-3	-	-	TRBJ2-2	TGTGCCAGCAGCTTAGGACATTCGAACACCGGGGAGCTGTTTTTT	CASSLGHSNTGELFF
TRBV5-1	TRBD2	few	TRBJ2-3	TGCGCCAGCAGAGCAACGACTAGCGCAGATACGCAGTATTTT	CASRATTSADTQYF
TRBV29-1	TRBD1	-	TRBJ1-4	TGCAGCGTTGAAGAGGACAGGGGGCGAGAAGAAAAACTGTTTTTT	CSVEEDRGREEKLFF
TRBV30	-	-	TRBJ2-1	TGTGCCTGGAGGAGCTCTCCCGGCAGGCTTTACAATGAGCAGTTCTTC	CAWRSSPGRLYNEQFF
TRBV25-1	TRBD2	-	TRBJ2-1	TGTGCCAGCAGTGATGGAGGGACTAGCGGGATAGGTGAGCAGTTCTTC	CASSDGGTSGIGEQFF
TRBV2	-	-	TRBJ1-6	TGTGCCAGCAGTGAATTGTGGGAGAATAATTCACCCCTCCACTTT	CASSELWENNSPLHF
TRBV27	-	few	TRBJ1-1	TGTGCCAGCAGTTTAGGTAGGAACACTGAAGCTTTCTTT	CASSLGRNTEAFF
TRBV11-3	-	-	TRBJ1-2	TGTGCCAGCAGTGGCACAGCCGATCTGGGCTATGGCTACACCTTC	CASSGTADLGYGYTF
TRBV19	-	few	TRBJ2-7	TGTGCCAGTAGTGATACCCCGACAGTGAAGCAGTACTTC	CASSDTPTVKQYF
TRBV10-1	-	few	TRBJ2-5	TGCGCCAGCAGTGAGTCCACGGGAGTAGGAGAGACCCAGTACTTC	CASSESTGVGETQYF
TRBV2	TRBD1	-	TRBJ1-1	TGTGCCAGCAGTGAGAGAGGGGGCGCAGGGACTGAAGCTTTCTTT	CASSERGGAGTEAFF
TRBV2	-	-	TRBJ2-7	TGTGCCAGCAGTACCCCTGGAGCAGGGGTGAACGAGCAGTACTTC	CASSTPGAGVNEQYF
TRBV2	-	-	TRBJ2-7	TGTGCCAGCATGGCAGGGCTGATCCTCTACGAGCAGTACTTC	CASMAGLILYEQYF
TRBV4-1	-	-	TRBJ2-5	TGCGCCAGCAGCCAAGTCAAATTGGGGCCCCAGGTTGAGACCCAGTACTTC	CASSQVKLGPQVETQYF
TRBV12-5	TRBD2	-	TRBJ2-3	TGTGCTAGTGGACCTGGGACTAGCGGGAGATCTGATACGCAGTATTTT	CASGPGTSGRSDTQYF
TRBV6-5	TRBD1	-	TRBJ2-7	TGTGCCAGCAGGGGGGACAGGGTCCACGAGCAGTACTTC	CASRGDRVHEQYF
TRBV10-3	TRBD1	-	TRBJ1-2	TGTGCCATCAGTGATACGGCAGGGGGCCTTGGCTACACCTTC	CAISDTAGGLGYTF
TRBV5-1	-	-	TRBJ1-6	TGCGCCAGCAGCTTGTCCGGGACAAACCGGGATTCACCCCTCCACTTT	CASSLSGTNRDSPLHF
TRBV6-4	-	-	TRBJ1-6	TGTGCCAGCAGTACCGGGACACAAGGATCACCCCTCCACTTT	CASSTGTQGSPLHF
TRBV19	-	-	TRBJ1-2	TGTGCCAGTAGTATGGACAGAAACTATGGCTACACCTTC	CASSMDRNYGYTF
TRBV2	-	-	TRBJ1-2	TGTGCCAGCAGTGAACTAGGAGGACCCGGCTACACCTTC	CASSELGGPGYTF
TRBV20-1	-	-	TRBJ1-2	TGCAGTGCTAGAGATGGGGCCCTTGCTACCTTC	CSARDGALATF
TRBV6-1	TRBD2	few	TRBJ2-7	TGTGCCAGCAGTGCCTCTGGGACTAGCGGGTACTACGAGCAGTACTTC	CASSASGTSGYYEQYF
TRBV28	-	-	TRBJ2-7	TGTGCCAGCAGTTCTAGGTACGAGCAGTACTTC	CASSSRYEQYF
TRBV11-2	-	-	TRBJ2-1	TGTGCCAGCAGCTTAGTAGAGTACAATGAGCAGTTCTTC	CASSLVEYNEQFF
TRBV7-7	TRBD1	-	TRBJ2-1	TGTGCTAGCAGTTCGGGACAGGGTGGACACAATGAGCAGTTCTTC	CASSSGQGGHNEQFF
TRBV27	-	-	TRBJ1-1	TGTGCCAGCAGTTTATATCCGGGGAGCACTGAAGCTTTCTTT	CASSLYPGSTEAFF
TRBV10-1	-	-	TRBJ2-6	TGCGCCAGCAGTCCAGGTCACTCTGGGGCCAACGTCCTGACTTTC	CASSPGHSGANVLTF
TRBV5-1	TRBD2	-	TRBJ2-3	TGCGCCAGCAGGAAGGCTTCTAGCGGGAGCACAGATACGCAGTATTTT	CASRKASSGSTDTQYF
TRBV28	TRBD1	-	TRBJ2-6	TGTGCCAGCAGCTCCGGACAGGCTGGGGCCAACGTCCTGACTTTC	CASSSGQAGANVLTF
TRBV6-5	-	-	TRBJ2-6	TGTGCCAGCAGAGGACAGTTCTCTGGGGCCAACGTCCTGACTTTC	CASRGQFSGANVLTF
TRBV11-3	-	-	TRBJ2-7	TGTGCCAGCAGCCGATTGGGCAGGGAGGCCGAGCAGTACTTC	CASSRLGREAEQYF
TRBV2	TRBD2	-	TRBJ2-1	TGTGCCAGCAGTCGGACTAGCGGGAGGGGGAATGAGCAGTTCTTC	CASSRTSGRGNEQFF
TRBV15	-	-	TRBJ1-1	TGTGCCACCAGCAGTCAAGGGGGCACTGAAGCTTTCTTT	CATSSQGGTEAFF
TRBV4-2	TRBD2	few	TRBJ2-1	TGTGCCAGCAGCCAAGGCGCTAGCGGGGGGGATAATGAGCAGTTCTTC	CASSQGASGGDNEQFF
TRBV10-3	TRBD1	-	TRBJ1-3	TGTGCCATCAGTGATAGAAGGGGGCGGGTCGCTGGAAACACCATATATTTT	CAISDRRGRVAGNTIYF
TRBV25-1	-	-	TRBJ2-3	TGTGCCAGCACCAGAACCCATGGGGGCGCTGGCCCCGATACGCAGTATTTT	CASTRTHGGAGPDTQYF
TRBV28	TRBD1	-	TRBJ1-3	TGTGCCAGCAGTTTGCAGGGGGCCTCTGGAAACACCATATATTTT	CASSLQGASGNTIYF
TRBV21-1	-	-	TRBJ2-2	TGTGCCAGCATAGACAGCAAAACTGTCGGGGAGCTGTTTTTT	CASIDSKTVGELFF
TRBV29-1	TRBD1	-	TRBJ1-1	TGCAGCGTTCCCGGACAGGGAGACACTGAAGCTTTCTTT	CSVPGQGDTEAFF
TRBV11-2	TRBD1	-	TRBJ2-7	TGTGCCAGCAGCCCGGGACAGGGGGCAGCCTACGAGCAGTACTTC	CASSPGQGAAYEQYF
TRBV5-1	TRBD1	-	TRBJ2-7	TGCGCCAGCAGCTTGGAGGGGACAGGGTCCTACGAGCAGTACTTC	CASSLEGTGSYEQYF
TRBV14	TRBD2	-	TRBJ2-7	TGTGCCAGCAGCCAGTTAGCGGGACGCGACGAGCAGTACTTC	CASSQLAGRDEQYF
TRBV10-3	TRBD1	-	TRBJ1-1	TGTGCCACCCAGGGGACAGTTGAAGCTTTCTTT	CATQGTVEAFF
TRBV11-3	TRBD1	-	TRBJ2-7	TGTGCCAGCAGCTTAGATCTGACAGGGGCCTACGAGCAGTACTTC	CASSLDLTGAYEQYF